The TCR beta chain under discussion was sequenced for a study of regulatory T cells in long-lasting Graves disease. Libraries of TCR beta came from iRepertoire HTBI primers plus Arm-PCR of CDR3 regions. MiXCR was run by TCRdb on the multiplex PCR reads, yielding one entry per CDR3 protein. The table has roughly 420,000 distinct CDR3 sequences, 11% to 15% seen once. The time point denotes: newly diagnosed GD, antithyroid drugs for less than 3 months. The authors made the TCR library using RNA they extracted from PBMCs. The CDR3 runs 14 residues. Germline CDR1 LNHDA, CDR2 SQIVND (reference sequence). V shed 7 bases and J 5 bases; nucleotides not matched to a gene: 3. These data are also associated with another study on T cells in Graves' hyperthyroidism and ophthalmopathy. From that study: A 13 V-J signature model discriminated ophthalmopathy versus stable hyperthyroidism.

This material consisted of peripheral blood mononuclear cells (PBMCs), taken at new diagnosis, from a patient treated with antithyroid drugs. The chain uses TRBV19 and TRBJ2-3; 13 nucleotides line up with TRBD2. The origin of this receptor is a woman in her fifties or sixties with Graves disease. CDR3 loop: CASTRLAGGDTQYF. The CDR3 nucleotides read TGTGCCAGTACCCGACTAGCGGGGGGAGATACGCAGTATTTT.